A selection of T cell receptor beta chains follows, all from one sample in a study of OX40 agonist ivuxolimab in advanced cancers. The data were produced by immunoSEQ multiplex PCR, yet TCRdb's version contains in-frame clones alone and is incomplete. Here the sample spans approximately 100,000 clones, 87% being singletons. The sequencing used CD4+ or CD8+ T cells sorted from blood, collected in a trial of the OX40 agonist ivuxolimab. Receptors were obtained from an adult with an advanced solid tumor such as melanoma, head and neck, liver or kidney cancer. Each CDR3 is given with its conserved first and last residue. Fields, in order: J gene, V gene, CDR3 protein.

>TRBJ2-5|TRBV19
CASALGDRTQETQYF
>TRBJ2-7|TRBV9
CASSPVAGTLYEQYF
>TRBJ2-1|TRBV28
CASSSRQGAYNEQFF
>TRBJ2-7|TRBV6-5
CASKTGPSYEQYF
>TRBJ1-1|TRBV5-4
CASSWGPGSAPSNTEAFF
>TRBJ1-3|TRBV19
CASSIGATSGNTIYF
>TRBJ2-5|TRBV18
CASSSVTGAETQYF
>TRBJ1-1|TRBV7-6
CASTLGRGNTEAFF
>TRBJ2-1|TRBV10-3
CAISESRGYNEQFF
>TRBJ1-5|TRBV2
CASSEIAFDGQGGNQPQHF
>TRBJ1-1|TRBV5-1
CASSLFSGTEAFF
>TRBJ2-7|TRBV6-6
CASRQASSYEQYF
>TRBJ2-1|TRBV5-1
CASREGVTYNEQFF
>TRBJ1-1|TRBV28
CASSWGETEAFF
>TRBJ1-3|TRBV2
CASSERGSGNTIYF
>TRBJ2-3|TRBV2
CASSDVKGWGPNTDTQYF
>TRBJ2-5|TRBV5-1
CASSLTSGGQETQYF
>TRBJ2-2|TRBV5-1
CASKRDGELFF